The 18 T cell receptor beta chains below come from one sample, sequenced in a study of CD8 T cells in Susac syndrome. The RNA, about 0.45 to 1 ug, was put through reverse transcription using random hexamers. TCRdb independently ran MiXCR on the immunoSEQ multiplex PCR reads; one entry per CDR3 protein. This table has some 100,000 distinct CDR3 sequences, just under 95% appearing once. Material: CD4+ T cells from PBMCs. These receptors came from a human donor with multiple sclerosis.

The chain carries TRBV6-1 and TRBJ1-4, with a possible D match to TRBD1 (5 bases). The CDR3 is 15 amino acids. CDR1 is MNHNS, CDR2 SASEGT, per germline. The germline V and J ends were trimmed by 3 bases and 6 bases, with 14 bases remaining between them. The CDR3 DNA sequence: TGTGCCAGCAGTGATAGCGGGGCAGTAGATGAAAAACTGTTTTTT. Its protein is CASSDSGAVDEKLFF.

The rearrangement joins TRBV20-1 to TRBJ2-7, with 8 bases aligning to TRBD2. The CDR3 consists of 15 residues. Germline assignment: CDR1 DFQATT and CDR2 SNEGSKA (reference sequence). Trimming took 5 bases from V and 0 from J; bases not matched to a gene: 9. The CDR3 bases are TGCAGTGCTGGGGGTAATGCGGGGGGCTCCTACGAGCAGTACTTC. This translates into CSAGGNAGGSYEQYF.

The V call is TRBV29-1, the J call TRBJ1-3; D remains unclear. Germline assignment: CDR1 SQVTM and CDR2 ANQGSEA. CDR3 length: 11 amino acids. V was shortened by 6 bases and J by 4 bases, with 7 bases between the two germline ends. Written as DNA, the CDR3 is TGCAGCGTAATTATCGGAAACACCATATATTTT. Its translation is CSVIIGNTIYF.

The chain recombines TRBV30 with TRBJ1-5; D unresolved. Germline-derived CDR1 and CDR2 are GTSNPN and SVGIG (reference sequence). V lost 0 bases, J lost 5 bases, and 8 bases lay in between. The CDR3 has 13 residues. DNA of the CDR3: TGTGCCTGGAGTGTAGACGGCCATCAGCCCCAGCATTTT. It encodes CAWSVDGHQPQHF.

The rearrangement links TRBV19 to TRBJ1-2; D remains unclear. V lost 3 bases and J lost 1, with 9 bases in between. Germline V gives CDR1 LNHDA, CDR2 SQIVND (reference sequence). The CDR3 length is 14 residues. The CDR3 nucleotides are TGTGCCAGTAGTATGGAGAGGTATAACTATGGCTACACCTTC. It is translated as CASSMERYNYGYTF.

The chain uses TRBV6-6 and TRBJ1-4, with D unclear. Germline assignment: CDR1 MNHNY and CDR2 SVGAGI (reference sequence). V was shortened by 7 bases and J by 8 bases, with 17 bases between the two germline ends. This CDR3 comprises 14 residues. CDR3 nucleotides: TGTGCCAGCATGGCTTCACAGATGGAAGAAAAACTGTTTTTT. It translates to CASMASQMEEKLFF.

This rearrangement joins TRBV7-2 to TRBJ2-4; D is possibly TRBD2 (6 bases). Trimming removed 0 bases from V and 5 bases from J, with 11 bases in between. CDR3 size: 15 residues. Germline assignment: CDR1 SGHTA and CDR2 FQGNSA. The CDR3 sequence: CASSLALAGQNIQYF. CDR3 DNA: TGTGCCAGCAGCTTAGCGCTTGCGGGGCAAAACATTCAGTACTTC.

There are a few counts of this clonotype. Written as DNA, the CDR3 is TGTGCCAGCAGCTTTACGACAGGGGGCTCTACGAACACTGAAGCTTTCTTT. Translating it yields CASSFTTGGSTNTEAFF. The chain joins TRBV7-2 to TRBJ1-1, with 10 bases lining up with TRBD1. Germline loops: CDR1 SGHTA, CDR2 FQGNSA. Germline trimming cut 3 bases from V and 1 base from J; bases unmatched to any gene: 8. The CDR3 is made up of 17 amino acids.

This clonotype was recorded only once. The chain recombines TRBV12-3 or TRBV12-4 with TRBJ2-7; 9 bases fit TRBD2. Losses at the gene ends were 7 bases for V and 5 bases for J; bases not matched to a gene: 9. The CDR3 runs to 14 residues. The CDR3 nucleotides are TGTGCCAGCAAGACCGCGGGGGGGCATGACGAGCAGTACTTC. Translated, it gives CASKTAGGHDEQYF.

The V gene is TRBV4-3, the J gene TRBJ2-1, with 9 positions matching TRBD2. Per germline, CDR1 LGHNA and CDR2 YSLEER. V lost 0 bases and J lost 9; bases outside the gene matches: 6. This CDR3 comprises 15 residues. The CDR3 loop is CASSQDQRGAFEQFF. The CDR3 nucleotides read TGCGCCAGCAGCCAAGATCAGCGGGGGGCGTTTGAGCAGTTCTTC.

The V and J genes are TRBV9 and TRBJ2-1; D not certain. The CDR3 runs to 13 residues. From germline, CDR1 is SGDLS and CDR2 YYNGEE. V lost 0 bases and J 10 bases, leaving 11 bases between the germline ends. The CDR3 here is CASSVAGRGEQFF. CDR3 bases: TGTGCCAGCAGCGTAGCCGGGCGTGGGGAGCAGTTCTTC.

The CDR3 DNA is TGTGCCAGCAGCCAAGTATTAACGACGGCGTCTGGAAACACCATATATTTT. As protein: CASSQVLTTASGNTIYF. V and J are TRBV4-2 and TRBJ1-3; D remains unclear. Germline V gives CDR1 LGHNA, CDR2 YNFKEQ. The CDR3 sequence is 17 residues long. The V end lost 1 base, the J end lost 1 base, and 14 bases lay between the germline ends.

CDR3 protein: CASGGRGQVNEKLFF. CDR3 nucleotide sequence: TGTGCCAGCGGGGGCAGGGGCCAGGTTAATGAAAAACTGTTTTTT. V and J are TRBV12-3 or TRBV12-4 and TRBJ1-4; D possibly corresponds to TRBD1 (6 bases). The CDR3 extends over 15 amino acids. Between the trimmed V and J ends, which lost 8 bases and 4 bases, there was a span of 17 bases.

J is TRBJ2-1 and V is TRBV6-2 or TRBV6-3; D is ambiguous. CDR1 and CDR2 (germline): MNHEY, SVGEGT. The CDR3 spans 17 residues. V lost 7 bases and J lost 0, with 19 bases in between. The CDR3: CASKTVRSTSSYNEQFF. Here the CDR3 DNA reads TGTGCCAGCAAAACGGTTCGATCCACAAGCTCCTACAATGAGCAGTTCTTC.

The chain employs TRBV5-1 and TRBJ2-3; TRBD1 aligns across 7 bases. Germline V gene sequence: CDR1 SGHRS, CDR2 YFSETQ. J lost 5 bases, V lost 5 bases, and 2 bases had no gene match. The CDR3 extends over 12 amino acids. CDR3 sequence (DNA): TGCGCCAGCAGGGGGGACAGAGATACGCAGTATTTT. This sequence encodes CASRGDRDTQYF.

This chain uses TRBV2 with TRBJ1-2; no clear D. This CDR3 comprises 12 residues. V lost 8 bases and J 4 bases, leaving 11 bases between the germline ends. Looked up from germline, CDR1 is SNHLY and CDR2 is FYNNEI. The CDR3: CASGPDGYGYTF. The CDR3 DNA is TGTGCCAGCGGACCGGACGGCTATGGCTACACCTTC.

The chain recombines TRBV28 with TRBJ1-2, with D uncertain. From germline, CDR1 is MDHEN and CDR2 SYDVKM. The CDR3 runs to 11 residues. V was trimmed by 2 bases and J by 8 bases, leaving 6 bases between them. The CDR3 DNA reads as TGTGCCAGCAGTTTACTTAACGGCTACACCTTC. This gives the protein CASSLLNGYTF.

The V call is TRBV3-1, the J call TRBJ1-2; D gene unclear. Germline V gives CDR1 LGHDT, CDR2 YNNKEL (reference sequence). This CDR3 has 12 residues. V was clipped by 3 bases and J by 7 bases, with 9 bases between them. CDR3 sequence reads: CASSQGIGGYTF. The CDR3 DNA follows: TGTGCCAGCAGCCAGGGTATAGGTGGCTACACCTTC. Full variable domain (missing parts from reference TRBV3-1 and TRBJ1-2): DTAVSQTPKYLVTQMGNDKSIKCEQNLGHDTMYWYKQDSKKFLKIMFSYNNKELIINETVPNRFSPKSPDKAHLNLHINSLELGDSAVYFCASSQGIGGYTFGSGTRLTVV.